Shown below are 20 T cell receptor beta chains from a single sample sequenced in a study of cytomegalovirus exposure and HLA in healthy donors. The PCR made use of 60 Vbeta and 13 Jbeta primers. Libraries were prepared by immunoSEQ multiplex PCR; TCRdb keeps only in-frame clonotypes and omits some of them. Among about 130,000 clones, 83% were seen once, and the ten largest hold about 1.2%. Sequenced: PBMCs. All receptors come from a girl aged 2-10 years in good health and CMV-seronegative.

This clone was counted a few times. V usage is TRBV5-1 and J usage is TRBJ1-1; no firm D call. CDR3 length: 14 amino acids. V lost 2 bases to trimming and J lost 1 base, with 9 bases between them. Germline-derived CDR1 and CDR2 are SGHRS and YFSETQ. The CDR3 sequence is CASSLWGGNTEAFF. The CDR3 DNA is TGCGCCAGCAGCTTATGGGGAGGGAACACTGAAGCTTTCTTT.

V and J are TRBV7-3 and TRBJ1-1; D uncertain. Germline V gene lookup returns CDR1 SGHTA and CDR2 FQGTGA. The CDR3 sequence is 13 residues long. Trimming took 5 bases from V and 2 from J, leaving 9 bases between them. The CDR3, as DNA: TGTGCCAGCAGCATCCGACAAAACACTGAAGCTTTCTTT. Amino acids: CASSIRQNTEAFF.

This clone came up a few times. The rearrangement uses TRBV6-1 and TRBJ2-5, with TRBD1 identical over 8 bases. With 6 bases clipped from V and 5 bases from J, the junction kept 11 bases outside the gene matches. The CDR3 consists of 15 residues. Per the germline V gene, CDR1 is MNHNS and CDR2 is SASEGT. The CDR3 nucleotides are TGTGCCAGCAGCGTCGGGGCGACAGGGGAGGAGACCCAGTACTTC. It specifies CASSVGATGEETQYF.

The chain recombines TRBV28 with TRBJ1-1; 7 nucleotides agree with TRBD1. This CDR3 has 14 amino acids. V was pared by 6 bases and J by 4 bases, with 8 bases of the junction left unmatched. CDR1 is MDHEN, CDR2 SYDVKM, per germline. The CDR3, as DNA: TGTGCCAGCAGCCTTGAGGGGGCGCGCACTGAAGCTTTCTTT. It is translated as CASSLEGARTEAFF.

The gene calls are TRBV27 and TRBJ1-1; D is uncertain. Germline V lookup: CDR1 MNHEY, CDR2 SMNVEV (reference sequence). This CDR3 spans 15 amino acids. V was clipped by 2 bases and J by 3 bases, with 13 bases between them. This CDR3 is CASSLETGGYTEAFF. The CDR3 DNA follows: TGTGCCAGCAGTTTAGAGACGGGTGGGTACACTGAAGCTTTCTTT.

The rearrangement links TRBV4-1 to TRBJ2-2, with D unclear. V was clipped by 1 base and J by 3 bases, with 15 bases between them. The germline gives CDR1 MGHRA, CDR2 YSYEKL. The CDR3 sequence is 17 residues long. The CDR3 loop reads CASSQGHVLGHTGELFF. CDR3 bases: TGCGCCAGCAGCCAAGGGCACGTCCTTGGTCACACCGGGGAGCTGTTTTTT.

The chain links TRBV30 to TRBJ1-2; 7 bases fit TRBD1. V dropped 4 bases and J dropped 6; count of bases not matched to a gene: 2. This CDR3 has 11 residues. Germline V CDR1 and CDR2: GTSNPN, SVGIG (reference sequence). The CDR3 sequence: CAWKQGNGYTF. The CDR3 DNA reads TGTGCCTGGAAACAGGGGAATGGCTACACCTTC. Supplemented by reference TRBV30 and TRBJ1-2, the full variable domain reads SQTIHQWPATLVQPVGSPLSLECTVEGTSNPNLYWYRQAAGRGLQLLFYSVGIGQISSEVPQNLSASRPQDRQFILSSKKLLLSDSGFYLCAWKQGNGYTFGSGTRLTVV.

This chain connects TRBV27 to TRBJ2-5; 7 bases fit TRBD2. The DNA end is more similar to TRBJ2-7, so the J call may be wrong. Germline V lookup: CDR1 MNHEY, CDR2 SMNVEV (reference sequence). The CDR3 is 13 amino acids. CDR3 protein: CASSSSGTAEQYF. CDR3 nucleotides: TGTGCCAGCAGTTCGAGCGGGACGGCCGAGCAGTACTTC.

The gene calls are TRBV2 and TRBJ1-3, with 7 bases lining up with TRBD1. The CDR3 runs 16 residues. Germline V CDR1 and CDR2: SNHLY, FYNNEI. The junction had 6 bases not matched to a gene; V was cut back by 4 bases and J by 0 bases. The CDR3 DNA is TGTGCCAGCAGTGTCTCAGGGGGGAGCTCTGGAAACACCATATATTTT. Translated: CASSVSGGSSGNTIYF.

This chain connects TRBV7-9 to TRBJ2-2; 9 bases match TRBD2. Unmatched junction bases numbered 10, after V lost 5 bases and J lost 3 bases. In germline, CDR1 is SEHNR, CDR2 FQNEAQ (reference sequence). The CDR3 consists of 17 residues. CDR3 in DNA: TGTGCCAGCAGCACAGACCCGGGACTAGCATACACCGGGGAGCTGTTTTTT. Residues: CASSTDPGLAYTGELFF.

The V and J genes are TRBV30 and TRBJ1-2; 11 nucleotides line up with TRBD1. CDR1 and CDR2 (germline): GTSNPN, SVGIG (reference sequence). The CDR3 sequence is 12 residues long. Losses at the gene ends were 5 bases for V and 6 bases for J; bases not matched to a gene: 2. The DNA for the CDR3 is TGTGCCTGGGGGACAGGGGGTGATGGCTACACCTTC. As protein: CAWGTGGDGYTF.

This clone was seen a single time. The chain couples TRBV5-1 to TRBJ2-7; D remains ambiguous. The CDR3 is 14 residues long. V lost 0 bases to trimming and J lost 2 bases, with 9 bases between them. Germline V gene data show CDR1 as SGHRS and CDR2 as YFSETQ. The CDR3 reads CASSLVVGAYEQYF. As DNA, the CDR3 is TGCGCCAGCAGCTTGGTCGTCGGAGCCTACGAGCAGTACTTC.

V usage is TRBV10-3 and J usage is TRBJ2-6, with D unresolved. The CDR3 spans 14 residues. V shed 3 bases and J shed 2 bases, with 5 bases lying between them. In germline, CDR1 is ENHRY, CDR2 SYGVKD. CDR3 sequence (DNA): TGTGCCATCAGTGACGGAGCTGGGGCCAACGTCCTGACTTTC. As protein: CAISDGAGANVLTF.

The gene calls are TRBV19 and TRBJ1-5; D unresolved. V lost 3 bases and J 0 bases, leaving 6 bases between the germline ends. This CDR3 comprises 14 residues. Looked up from germline, CDR1 is LNHDA and CDR2 is SQIVND (reference sequence). The DNA for the CDR3 is TGTGCCAGTAGTATTCTCTATAGCAATCAGCCCCAGCATTTT. Its translation: CASSILYSNQPQHF.

V gene TRBV7-9 combines with J gene TRBJ1-2, with 10 bases fitting TRBD1. V was pared by 3 bases and J by 2 bases, with 0 bases of the junction left unmatched. This CDR3 spans 14 amino acids. Germline loops: CDR1 SEHNR, CDR2 FQNEAQ (reference sequence). CDR3 sequence reads: CASSLGQGNYGYTF. The CDR3, as DNA: TGTGCCAGCAGCTTGGGACAGGGGAACTATGGCTACACCTTC.

The CDR3 spells CASSQDRSGANVLTF. The CDR3 nucleotides are TGCGCCAGCAGCCAAGATCGGTCGGGGGCCAACGTCCTGACTTTC. The chain joins TRBV4-1 to TRBJ2-6; no clear D gene. Trimming pared 0 bases from V and 4 bases from J, leaving 7 bases between. The CDR3 spans 15 residues. Germline V lookup: CDR1 MGHRA, CDR2 YSYEKL.

V usage is TRBV27 and J usage is TRBJ2-7, with a weak D call TRBD1 (6 bases). The V end lost 5 bases, the J end lost 4 bases, and 9 bases lay between the germline ends. This CDR3 spans 12 amino acids. CDR1 is MNHEY, CDR2 SMNVEV, per germline (reference sequence). CDR3 nucleotide sequence: TGTGCCAGCAGTGGCAGGGGTTACGAGCAGTACTTC. Protein sequence: CASSGRGYEQYF.

The chain employs TRBV14 and TRBJ1-4, with 7 bases lining up with TRBD1. Germline CDR1 SGHDN, CDR2 FVKESK. V shed 1 base and J 7 bases; nucleotides not matched to a gene: 12. CDR3 length: 17 residues. The CDR3 here is CASSQGRRQGGGEKLFF. CDR3 sequence (DNA): TGTGCCAGCAGCCAAGGGAGAAGACAGGGCGGTGGTGAAAAACTGTTTTTT.

The V and J genes are TRBV7-2 and TRBJ1-5; D perhaps matches TRBD1 (5 bases). The germline V gene has CDR1 SGHTA and CDR2 FQGNSA. The germline V and J ends were trimmed by 1 base and 4 bases, with 20 bases remaining between them. This CDR3 spans 18 amino acids. The CDR3, as DNA: TGTGCCAGCAGCTTAGATCCCCCCCCCAGGGTGACGAATCAGCCCCAGCATTTT. This encodes CASSLDPPPRVTNQPQHF.

About this clone itself: One junction end does not reproduce the germline sequence, and a read error may be involved. The chain employs TRBV7-9 and TRBJ1-4; 7 bases agree with TRBD1. The CDR3 consists of 12 residues. Germline V gene sequence: CDR1 SEHNR, CDR2 FQNEAQ (reference sequence). CDR3 in DNA: TGTTCCAGCAGTCTTGGGACAGAAGAACTGTTTTTT. Its protein product is CSSSLGTEELFF.